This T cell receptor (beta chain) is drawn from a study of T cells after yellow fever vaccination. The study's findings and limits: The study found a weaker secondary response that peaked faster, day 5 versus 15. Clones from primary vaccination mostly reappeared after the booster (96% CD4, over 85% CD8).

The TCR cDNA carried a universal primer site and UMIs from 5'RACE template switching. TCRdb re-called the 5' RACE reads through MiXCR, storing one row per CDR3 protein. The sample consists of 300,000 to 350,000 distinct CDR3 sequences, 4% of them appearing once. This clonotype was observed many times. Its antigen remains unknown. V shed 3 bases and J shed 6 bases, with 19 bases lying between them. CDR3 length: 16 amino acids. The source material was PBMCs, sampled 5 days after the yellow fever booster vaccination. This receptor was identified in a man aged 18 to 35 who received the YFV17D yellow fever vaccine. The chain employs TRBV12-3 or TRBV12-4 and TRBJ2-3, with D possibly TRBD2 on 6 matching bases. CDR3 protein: CASSLVALAPRDTQYF. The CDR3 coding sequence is TGTGCCAGCAGTTTGGTCGCACTAGCACCCCGCGATACGCAGTATTTT.